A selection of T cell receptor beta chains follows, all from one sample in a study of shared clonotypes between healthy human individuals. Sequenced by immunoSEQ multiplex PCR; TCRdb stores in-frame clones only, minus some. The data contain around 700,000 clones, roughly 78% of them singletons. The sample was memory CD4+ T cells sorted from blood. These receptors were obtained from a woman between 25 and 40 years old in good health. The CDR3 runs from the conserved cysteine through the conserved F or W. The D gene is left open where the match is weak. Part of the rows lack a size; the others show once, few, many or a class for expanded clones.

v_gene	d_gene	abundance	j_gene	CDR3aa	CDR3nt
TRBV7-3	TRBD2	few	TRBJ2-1	CASSSLAGAYNEQFF	TGTGCCAGCAGCTCGTTAGCGGGGGCCTACAATGAGCAGTTCTTC
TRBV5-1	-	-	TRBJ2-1	CASSLLGTPGNEQFF	TGCGCCAGCAGCTTGCTCGGGACGCCGGGTAATGAGCAGTTCTTC
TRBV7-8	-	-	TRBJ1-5	CASSPYSPNQPQHF	TGTGCCAGCAGCCCGTACAGCCCCAATCAGCCCCAGCATTTT
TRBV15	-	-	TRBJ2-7	CATSARDSTYEQYF	TGTGCCACCAGCGCCCGGGACTCGACCTACGAGCAGTACTTC
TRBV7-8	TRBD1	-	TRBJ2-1	CASSLLVTGINEQFF	TGTGCCAGCAGCTTACTTGTGACAGGGATCAATGAGCAGTTCTTC
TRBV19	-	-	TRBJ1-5	CASSMKPTANQPQHF	TGTGCCAGTAGTATGAAGCCCACCGCCAATCAGCCCCAGCATTTT
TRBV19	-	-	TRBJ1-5	CASSIVAGSGQPQHF	TGTGCCAGTAGTATAGTGGCAGGGTCAGGTCAGCCCCAGCATTTT
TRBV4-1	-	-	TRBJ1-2	CASSQAQDLGAPAANYGYTF	TGCGCCAGCAGCCAAGCGCAGGACCTGGGGGCTCCGGCGGCTAACTATGGCTACACCTTC
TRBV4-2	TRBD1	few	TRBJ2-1	CASSQDLLGQGINEQFF	TGTGCCAGCAGCCAAGATCTTTTAGGACAGGGGATCAATGAGCAGTTCTTC
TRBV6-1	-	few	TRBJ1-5	CASSETSPYSNQPQHF	TGTGCCAGCAGTGAGACGAGCCCGTATAGCAATCAGCCCCAGCATTTT
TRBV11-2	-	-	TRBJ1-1	CASSRTGGVTEAFF	TGTGCCAGCAGCCGGACGGGGGGGGTTACTGAAGCTTTCTTT
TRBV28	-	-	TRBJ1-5	CASSPGGNQPQHF	TGTGCCAGCAGTCCCGGGGGCAATCAGCCCCAGCATTTT
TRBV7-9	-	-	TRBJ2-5	CASSLSETQYF	TGTGCCAGCAGTCTCTCGGAGACCCAGTACTTC
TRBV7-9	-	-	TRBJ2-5	CASSLGGSPQETQYF	TGTGCCAGCAGCTTGGGCGGAAGTCCTCAAGAGACCCAGTACTTC
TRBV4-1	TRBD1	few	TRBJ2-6	CASSLETGGASGANVLTF	TGCGCCAGCAGCCTCGAAACAGGGGGCGCCTCTGGGGCCAACGTCCTGACTTTC
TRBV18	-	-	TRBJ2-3	CASSHDYTTDTQYF	TGTGCCAGCTCACATGACTACACCACAGATACGCAGTATTTT
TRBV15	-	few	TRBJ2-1	CATSRAGGWNEQFF	TGTGCCACCAGCAGAGCGGGCGGGTGGAATGAGCAGTTCTTC